The next 30 T cell receptor beta chains were all read from a single sample in a study of CD8+CD57+ T cells in acquired aplastic anemia (dated by TCRdb to the late 2010s). Instrument on record: Illumina HiSeq 2000. Genomic DNA was used as template for profiling of TCR beta VDJ combinations and CDR3 sequences. TCRdb reworked the public reads: Q25 trimming with fastp, MiXCR clone assembly, productive beta chains retained. CDR3 protein duplicates are merged, each entry listing the most common genes and DNA. The sample includes around 200,000 distinct CDR3 sequences, with roughly 63% observed a single time. Roughly 46% of the sample rests with the top ten. Flow cytometry had shown CD8+CD57+ cell expansion in the patients selected for sequencing. Sequencing was carried out using sorted CD4+, CD8+, or CD8+CD57+ T cells (not recorded which) from PBMCs. These receptors came from a human donor with aplastic anemia.

The chain is built from TRBV5-1 and TRBJ2-7, with D perhaps TRBD1 (6 bases). V lost 4 bases and J lost 7, with 21 bases in between. This CDR3 has 15 amino acids. In germline, CDR1 is SGHRS, CDR2 YFSETQ. The CDR3, as DNA: TGCGCCAGCAGCCTCTCATCGGACAGCCCTAGGGAGCAGTACTTC. Protein sequence: CASSLSSDSPREQYF. Looking up the rest from reference TRBV5-1 and TRBJ2-7 gives the full variable domain: KAGVTQTPRYLIKTRGQQVTLSCSPISGHRSVSWYQQTPGQGLQFLFEYFSETQRNKGNFPGRFSGRQFSNSRSEMNVSTLELGDSALYLCASSLSSDSPREQYFGPGTRLTVT.

This clonotype came up a few times. This chain joins TRBV20-1 and TRBJ2-7; 8 bases are a match to TRBD1. This CDR3 is built from 14 residues. Germline V gene data show CDR1 as DFQATT and CDR2 as SNEGSKA (reference sequence). CDR3 sequence: CSGTGTGDEYEQYF. The CDR3 DNA is TGCAGCGGAACTGGGACAGGAGACGAATACGAGCAGTACTTC.

The chain uses TRBV7-3 and TRBJ2-1; tentative D call: TRBD2 (6 bases). Trimming removed 4 bases at V and 9 bases at J, with 13 bases between. CDR3 length: 13 residues. Germline CDR1 SGHTA, CDR2 FQGTGA. The CDR3 sequence is CASSSGRGGEQFF. The CDR3 coding sequence is TGTGCCAGCAGCTCCGGGCGGGGTGGTGAGCAGTTCTTC.

J is TRBJ1-6 and V is TRBV7-8, with D unresolved. The CDR3 consists of 13 residues. V lost 1 base, J lost 9 bases, and 7 bases lay in between. CDR1 is SGHVS and CDR2 is FQNEAQ in the germline V gene. The CDR3 loop is CASSLGWRSPLHF. CDR3 in DNA: TGTGCCAGCAGCTTAGGGTGGCGTTCACCCCTCCACTTT.

This clonotype showed up just once. At one boundary the junction diverges from the germline segment, which might be a read error. The chain joins TRBV2 to TRBJ2-1; TRBD1 matches 7 bases. Germline CDR1 is SNHLY and CDR2 is FYNNEI. This CDR3 is built from 13 residues. In DNA form, the CDR3 reads TGCGCCAGCAGCCAACGACAGGGAAATGAGCAGTTCTTC. Protein sequence: CASSQRQGNEQFF.

Concerning this clonotype: The junction differs from germline at one of its ends, possibly a read error. CDR3 residues: CASSRTGDGNEKLSF. CDR3 nucleotide sequence: TGTGCCAGCAGCAGGACAGGGGACGGTAATGAAAAACTGTCTTTT. The V and J genes are TRBV9 and TRBJ1-4; TRBD1 agrees at 9 bases. This CDR3 is 15 amino acids long. In germline, CDR1 is SGDLS, CDR2 YYNGEE.

The chain combines TRBV2 with TRBJ1-3; TRBD1 might be the D (5 bases). The germline gives CDR1 SNHLY, CDR2 FYNNEI. The CDR3 covers 13 residues. Deletions cut 3 bases from V and 4 bases from J, with 7 bases between. The CDR3: CASSDRAGNTIYF. The DNA of the CDR3 is TGTGCCAGCAGTGACAGGGCGGGAAACACCATATATTTT. The entire variable domain, with the rest obtained from reference TRBV2 and TRBJ1-3, is as follows: EPEVTQTPSHQVTQMGQEVILRCVPISNHLYFYWYRQILGQKVEFLVSFYNNEISEKSEIFDDQFSVERPDGSNFTLKIRSTKLEDSAMYFCASSDRAGNTIYFGEGSWLTVV.

This chain links TRBV20-1 with TRBJ2-7, with D uncertain. CDR1 DFQATT and CDR2 SNEGSKA come from the germline V gene (reference sequence). This CDR3 is 10 amino acids long. V was cut by 5 bases and J by 5 bases, with 7 bases left in between. The CDR3 is CSALVDEQYF. The DNA of the CDR3 is TGCAGTGCTCTTGTGGACGAGCAGTACTTC.

The chain carries TRBV2 and TRBJ2-1; 9 positions match TRBD1. The junction had 7 bases not matched to a gene; V was cut back by 7 bases and J by 0 bases. The CDR3 covers 16 residues. Germline V lookup: CDR1 SNHLY, CDR2 FYNNEI. As DNA, the CDR3 is TGTGCCAGCACCTCCCCGGGACAGGGCTCCTACAATGAGCAGTTCTTC. Its translation: CASTSPGQGSYNEQFF.

The chain combines TRBV2 with TRBJ1-1; perhaps TRBD1 as D (5 bases). With 7 bases removed from V and 5 bases from J, the gap between germline ends came to 17 bases. This CDR3 is built from 14 residues. Germline V lookup: CDR1 SNHLY, CDR2 FYNNEI. CDR3 nucleotides: TGTGCCAGCACCGGCCCAGGGCTGAGGACTGAAGCTTTCTTT. Amino acid sequence: CASTGPGLRTEAFF.

The genes are TRBV5-4 and TRBJ1-6, with D hard to call. CDR3 size: 13 residues. The V end was cut by 4 bases, the J end by 16 bases, with 18 bases between. Germline CDR1 and CDR2: SGHNT and YYREEE (reference sequence). The CDR3 protein is CASSHDNWGGLHF. CDR3 nucleotide sequence: TGTGCCAGCAGCCACGACAACTGGGGAGGACTCCACTTT.

V is TRBV24-1 and J is TRBJ1-5, with 9 positions matching TRBD1. Germline trimming cut 8 bases from V and 7 bases from J; bases unmatched to any gene: 5. This CDR3 contains 13 residues. The germline CDR1 and CDR2 sequences are KGHDR and SFDVKD. Written as DNA, the CDR3 is TGTGCCACCACCCGGGACAGGGAACAGCCCCAGCATTTT. It codes for CATTRDREQPQHF.

This clonotype was picked up many times. CDR3 bases: TGCAGCGTTTTGACAGGTGCCTACGAGCAGTACTTC. Residues: CSVLTGAYEQYF. V and J are TRBV29-1 and TRBJ2-7; tentative D call: TRBD1 (6 bases). The CDR3 spans 12 residues. V was trimmed by 5 bases and J by 2 bases, leaving 10 bases between them. Per germline, CDR1 SQVTM and CDR2 ANQGSEA.

This clonotype showed up just once. The chain employs TRBV7-2 and TRBJ2-1, with 11 bases aligning to TRBD2. Germline V gene lookup returns CDR1 SGHTA and CDR2 FQGNSA. V shed 5 bases, J shed 6 bases, and the junction held 6 bases outside the gene matches. The CDR3 extends over 15 amino acids. The CDR3 sequence: CASSPLAGARNEQFF. Written as DNA, the CDR3 is TGTGCCAGCAGCCCACTAGCGGGAGCCCGCAATGAGCAGTTCTTC.

The sample holds many counts of this clonotype. The chain recombines TRBV29-1 with TRBJ2-3; 8 nucleotides agree with TRBD2. The CDR3 spans 16 residues. Germline trimming cut 4 bases from V and 5 bases from J; bases unmatched to any gene: 14. Germline V lookup: CDR1 SQVTM, CDR2 ANQGSEA. The CDR3 region is CSVAPLIAGKGDTQYF. Here the CDR3 DNA reads TGCAGCGTTGCCCCTCTAATAGCGGGGAAAGGAGATACGCAGTATTTT.

The chain recombines TRBV20-1 with TRBJ2-5, with unresolved D. CDR3 length: 11 amino acids. V shed 4 bases and J shed 1 base, with 4 bases lying between them. Per germline, CDR1 DFQATT and CDR2 SNEGSKA (reference sequence). CDR3 sequence reads: CSANRQETQYF. CDR3 DNA: TGCAGTGCTAACCGCCAAGAGACCCAGTACTTC.

The rearrangement joins TRBV7-9 to TRBJ1-4; tentatively, D is TRBD1 (5 bases). Trimming took 5 bases from V and 7 from J, leaving 17 bases between them. Germline CDR1 is SEHNR and CDR2 is FQNEAQ (reference sequence). There are 15 residues in the CDR3. CDR3 sequence: CASSPSGGMGEKLFF. In nucleotides, the CDR3 is TGTGCCAGCAGCCCTTCCGGGGGGATGGGTGAAAAACTGTTTTTT.

This clonotype has just a few counts. V usage is TRBV9 and J usage is TRBJ2-7; D perhaps matches TRBD1 (5 bases). Germline CDR1 reads SGDLS; CDR2 reads YYNGEE. The CDR3 is 15 amino acids. V dropped 4 bases and J dropped 2 bases, with 16 bases sitting between them. Written as DNA, the CDR3 is TGTGCCAGCAGCTTAGAGGCAGGGTTTACCTACGAGCAGTACTTC. It is translated as CASSLEAGFTYEQYF.

This clonotype has just one count. The chain employs TRBV5-8 and TRBJ2-2, with 8 positions matching TRBD2. The length of the CDR3 is 13 residues. The junction had 4 bases not matched to a gene; V was cut back by 5 bases and J by 7 bases. Germline values: CDR1 SGHTS, CDR2 YDEGEE. The chain's CDR3 is CASRTTSGGELFF. CDR3 in DNA: TGTGCCAGCAGAACCACTAGCGGCGGGGAGCTGTTTTTT.

This clonotype showed up just a few times. V gene TRBV20-1 combines with J gene TRBJ1-6, with 9 nucleotides matching TRBD1. The CDR3 spans 14 residues. CDR1 is DFQATT, CDR2 SNEGSKA, per germline (reference sequence). With 2 bases clipped from V and 7 bases from J, the junction kept 3 bases outside the gene matches. The CDR3 DNA is TGCAGTGCTAGACCGACAGGGGGGAATTCACCCCTCCACTTT. Protein product: CSARPTGGNSPLHF.

The chain recombines TRBV14 with TRBJ1-4; D gene ambiguous. Germline CDR1 SGHDN, CDR2 FVKESK. V was cut by 4 bases and J by 5 bases, with 17 bases left in between. The CDR3 runs to 16 residues. The CDR3 region has the DNA TGTGCCAGCAGCCTATCGTCCCCTACATTAAATGAAAAACTGTTTTTT. It specifies CASSLSSPTLNEKLFF.

The gene calls are TRBV7-9 and TRBJ2-1; no reliable D call. This CDR3 contains 12 residues. The V end was cut by 8 bases, the J end by 6 bases, with 11 bases between. Germline V lookup: CDR1 SEHNR, CDR2 FQNEAQ (reference sequence). CDR3 region: CASRVTSNEQFF. CDR3 DNA: TGTGCCAGCCGAGTAACGAGCAATGAGCAGTTCTTC.

J is TRBJ2-5 and V is TRBV7-6; 7 nucleotides align to TRBD2. V lost 0 bases to trimming and J lost 1 base; unmatched junction nucleotides: 2. The germline CDR1 and CDR2 sequences are SGHVS and FNYEAQ. The CDR3 extends over 15 amino acids. As DNA, the CDR3 is TGTGCCAGCAGCTTAGCGGGAGGGTTCCAAGAGACCCAGTACTTC. This gives the protein CASSLAGGFQETQYF.

This rearrangement joins TRBV2 to TRBJ2-7, with unresolved D. The ends were cut back, 4 bases at V and 7 bases at J, with 5 bases in the middle. The CDR3 totals 10 residues. Germline V gene data show CDR1 as SNHLY and CDR2 as FYNNEI. The CDR3 here is CASSGKEQYF. The CDR3 nucleotides are TGTGCCAGCAGTGGTAAAGAGCAGTACTTC.

J is TRBJ1-1 and V is TRBV20-1; D uncertain. CDR3 length: 15 amino acids. V was trimmed by 4 bases and J by 0 bases, leaving 15 bases between them. Germline V gene lookup returns CDR1 DFQATT and CDR2 SNEGSKA (reference sequence). CDR3 bases: TGCAGTGCTACCCCTCTGGGCAGAATGAACACTGAAGCTTTCTTT. Residues: CSATPLGRMNTEAFF.

V and J are TRBV7-6 and TRBJ2-1; no firm D call. V lost 0 bases to trimming and J lost 8 bases, with 8 bases between them. This CDR3 spans 13 amino acids. CDR1 SGHVS and CDR2 FNYEAQ come from the germline V gene. The CDR3 loop is CASSLALTDEQFF. For the CDR3, the DNA is TGTGCCAGCAGCTTAGCTTTGACGGATGAGCAGTTCTTC.

This chain connects TRBV12-5 to TRBJ2-3, with D tentatively TRBD2 (5 bases). CDR3 length: 17 residues. From germline, CDR1 is LGHNT and CDR2 FRNRAP. The CDR3 sequence is CASSLRAFSGFTDTQYF. The CDR3 DNA reads TGTGCCAGCAGTCTGAGGGCCTTTTCGGGTTTTACAGATACGCAGTATTTT.

This clonotype has at least ten counts. The V gene is TRBV7-3, the J gene TRBJ1-1; D is unresolved. CDR3 length: 13 residues. The germline V and J ends were trimmed by 0 bases and 4 bases, with 6 bases remaining between them. From germline, CDR1 is SGHTA and CDR2 FQGTGA. CDR3 residues: CASSLTGGTEAFF. CDR3 nucleotide sequence: TGTGCCAGCAGCTTAACTGGCGGCACTGAAGCTTTCTTT. Full variable domain (remainder filled in from reference TRBV7-3 and TRBJ1-1): GAGVSQTPSNKVTEKGKYVELRCDPISGHTALYWYRQSLGQGPEFLIYFQGTGAADDSGLPNDRFFAVRPEGSVSTLKIQRTERGDSAVYLCASSLTGGTEAFFGQGTRLTVV.

The sample holds many counts of this clonotype. This chain links TRBV19 with TRBJ1-6; maybe TRBD1 (5 bases). This CDR3 region has 15 residues. Germline CDR1 is LNHDA and CDR2 is SQIVND (reference sequence). V dropped 6 bases and J dropped 7 bases, with 16 bases sitting between them. CDR3 sequence (DNA): TGTGCCAGTAGGACTCGGGACGGCAACAATTCACCCCTCCACTTT. As protein: CASRTRDGNNSPLHF.

CDR3 DNA sequence: TGTGCCAGCAGCGCTTCGGGGGCCCGAGCCTACAATGAAGCTTTCTTT. Translated, it gives CASSASGARAYNEAFF. The genes are TRBV9 and TRBJ1-1; possibly TRBD1 for D (6 bases). CDR3 size: 16 residues. V shed 3 bases and J shed 7 bases, with 22 bases lying between them. The germline CDR1 and CDR2 sequences are SGDLS and YYNGEE.